The 10 T cell receptor beta chains reported below all come from one sample, sequenced in a study of T cells in Graves' hyperthyroidism and ophthalmopathy. Amplified TCR beta CDR3 regions derived from RNA transcripts. Carried out on the TCR CDR3, a first-round RT-PCR used the HTBI primer set. Using its own MiXCR run on the multiplex PCR reads, TCRdb lists one record per CDR3 protein. The profile shows fewer than 350,000 distinct CDR3 sequences, roughly 20% of them singletons. The sequenced material came from blood. These receptors all come from a woman aged 45 to 65 with Graves' hyperthyroidism.

This clonotype has a handful of counts. The rearrangement joins TRBV27 to TRBJ2-7; D perhaps matches TRBD2 (5 bases). V was cut by 5 bases and J by 1 base, with 9 bases left in between. The CDR3 consists of 13 residues. Looked up from germline, CDR1 is MNHEY and CDR2 is SMNVEV (reference sequence). CDR3: CASSLGISYEQYF. DNA for the CDR3: TGTGCCAGCAGTCTCGGGATTTCCTACGAGCAGTACTTC.

This chain joins TRBV5-1 and TRBJ2-1; D is unresolved. The CDR3 runs to 15 residues. Trimming shortened V by 4 bases and J by 0 bases, and 11 bases separated the two germline ends. The germline gives CDR1 SGHRS, CDR2 YFSETQ. For the CDR3, the DNA is TGCGCCAGCAGCCCGGACGCAATCTCCTACAATGAGCAGTTCTTC. Translated: CASSPDAISYNEQFF.

Many counts were recorded for this clonotype. The chain recombines TRBV5-1 with TRBJ2-3; TRBD2 matches 10 bases. The CDR3 has 16 residues. Germline CDR1 SGHRS, CDR2 YFSETQ. With 0 bases clipped from V and 5 bases from J, the junction kept 6 bases outside the gene matches. CDR3 DNA: TGCGCCAGCAGCTTGGGGGCTAGCGGGGGAGGAGATACGCAGTATTTT. Amino acids: CASSLGASGGGDTQYF.

In this sample, this clonotype turned up a few times. The chain combines TRBV20-1 with TRBJ1-2; D gene ambiguous. The germline V and J ends were trimmed by 3 bases and 5 bases, with 19 bases remaining between them. CDR1 and CDR2 from the germline V gene are DFQATT and SNEGSKA (reference sequence). The CDR3 sequence is 15 residues long. CDR3 protein: CSARPYSTASYGYTF. CDR3 DNA: TGCAGTGCTAGGCCCTACTCCACAGCTTCATATGGCTACACCTTC.

V is TRBV10-3 and J is TRBJ1-5; D possibly corresponds to TRBD1 (5 bases). The germline V gene encodes CDR1 ENHRY and CDR2 SYGVKD. This CDR3 comprises 14 residues. V was clipped by 7 bases and J by 3 bases, with 13 bases between them. The CDR3 reads CAIKGAGDNQPQHF. The CDR3 DNA reads TGTGCCATCAAAGGGGCGGGTGACAATCAGCCCCAGCATTTT.

This clonotype was observed at least ten times. The rearrangement links TRBV5-1 to TRBJ1-1; 7 bases are a match to TRBD1. Germline assignment: CDR1 SGHRS and CDR2 YFSETQ. V lost 7 bases to trimming and J lost 0 bases; unmatched junction nucleotides: 9. The length of the CDR3 is 15 residues. CDR3 DNA: TGCGCCAGCGGCCGGGACAGTATCATGAACACTGAAGCTTTCTTT. Translation gives CASGRDSIMNTEAFF.

In regard to this clonotype: A much larger clone differs by one base, so this may be a read error. The V gene is TRBV12-3 or TRBV12-4, the J gene TRBJ1-6; the match to TRBD1 covers 7 bases. CDR3 size: 15 residues. This chain's CDR3 is CAGSLGDRYNSPLHF. The CDR3 region has the DNA TGTGCCGGCAGTTTAGGGGACAGATATAATTCACCCCTCCACTTT.

The rearrangement links TRBV20-1 to TRBJ1-3; a weak D match, TRBD1 (5 bases). This CDR3 spans 14 amino acids. Trimming stripped 6 bases from V and 2 bases from J, with 14 bases between. From germline, CDR1 is DFQATT and CDR2 SNEGSKA (reference sequence). The DNA for the CDR3 is TGCAGTGCCGAACCTCAGGGTGCTGGAAACACCATATATTTT. Protein sequence: CSAEPQGAGNTIYF.

Worth noting for this clonotype: The final CDR3 position lacks the conserved phenylalanine or tryptophan, pointing to a likely read error. This sequence joins TRBV9 and TRBJ2-1, with TRBD2 matching over 11 bases. With 3 bases clipped from V and 4 bases from J, the junction kept 6 bases outside the gene matches. Germline V gene sequence: CDR1 SGDLS, CDR2 YYNGEE. This CDR3 contains 16 residues. CDR3 protein: CASSGKTSGAYNEQFS. CDR3 nucleotide sequence: TGTGCCAGCAGCGGAAAGACTAGCGGGGCATACAATGAGCAGTTCTCC.

This clonotype showed up just a few times. The chain joins TRBV3-1 to TRBJ1-2; 7 nucleotides agree with TRBD1. V shed 4 bases and J 7 bases; nucleotides not matched to a gene: 12. The CDR3 totals 15 residues. Germline CDR1 is LGHDT and CDR2 is YNNKEL (reference sequence). In DNA form, the CDR3 reads TGTGCCAGCAGCCTAAACAGGGGCGCAGGTGGTGGCTACACCTTC. Its protein product is CASSLNRGAGGGYTF.